Listed below are T cell receptor beta chains from one sample, sequenced in a study of T cell responses to AZD1222 COVID-19 vaccine. TCRdb's copy holds only in-frame clones and misses some; the assay was immunoSEQ multiplex PCR. The data show around 140,000 clones, 80% to 95% seen once. The sequencing used peripheral blood, collected 28 days after the second AZD1222 dose. These receptors were collected from an adult who received the AZD1222 COVID-19 vaccine. Both conserved end residues are part of each CDR3. Fields, in order: clone size, D gene, V gene, J gene, CDR3 DNA, CDR3 protein. D genes are given only for firm matches. A clone size is listed for some rows: how often the clone was seen (once, few, many), or a class if it is expanded.

abundance: .; d_gene: TRBD2; v_gene: TRBV30; j_gene: TRBJ2-2; CDR3nt: TGTGCCTGGAGTGTACGGGGGAGGGCCTGGGGCGGGGAGCTGTTTTTT; CDR3aa: CAWSVRGRAWGGELFF
abundance: once; d_gene: TRBD1; v_gene: TRBV11-2; j_gene: TRBJ2-2; CDR3nt: TGTGCCAGCAGCCCGGGACAGGGGGCTGTATTTATTGTGTCCGGGGAGCTGTTTTTT; CDR3aa: CASSPGQGAVFIVSGELFF
abundance: .; d_gene: TRBD1; v_gene: TRBV5-1; j_gene: TRBJ1-1; CDR3nt: TGCGCCAGCAGCTTGGTTGGGACAGTAAACACTGAAGCTTTCTTT; CDR3aa: CASSLVGTVNTEAFF
abundance: once; d_gene: TRBD2; v_gene: TRBV4-3; j_gene: TRBJ2-1; CDR3nt: TGCGCCAGCAGCCAAGATTGGGGGACTAGCGGGAGCAATGAGCAGTTCTTC; CDR3aa: CASSQDWGTSGSNEQFF
abundance: once; d_gene: .; v_gene: TRBV18; j_gene: TRBJ1-2; CDR3nt: TGTGCCAGCTCACCACCGACGGACAACTATGGCTACACCTTC; CDR3aa: CASSPPTDNYGYTF
abundance: once; d_gene: .; v_gene: TRBV14; j_gene: TRBJ1-6; CDR3nt: TGTGCCAGCAGCCAAGGGGGCCTTCTGCCCCTCCACTTT; CDR3aa: CASSQGGLLPLHF
abundance: .; d_gene: .; v_gene: TRBV18; j_gene: TRBJ1-1; CDR3nt: TGTGCCAGCTCCTTACCCGGACAGTTGAACACTGAAGCTTTCTTT; CDR3aa: CASSLPGQLNTEAFF
abundance: .; d_gene: .; v_gene: TRBV13; j_gene: TRBJ2-7; CDR3nt: TGTGCCAGCAGCTTAGGGCTGACGGGGCCCCCCGGGGAGCAGTACTTC; CDR3aa: CASSLGLTGPPGEQYF
abundance: .; d_gene: .; v_gene: TRBV6-5; j_gene: TRBJ1-1; CDR3nt: TGTGCCAGCATTTCGAACCCAGGGATGAACACTGAAGCTTTCTTT; CDR3aa: CASISNPGMNTEAFF
abundance: .; d_gene: TRBD1; v_gene: TRBV5-1; j_gene: TRBJ1-2; CDR3nt: TGCGCCAGCAGCTTAAACAGGGGAGCGGGCTATGGCTACACCTTC; CDR3aa: CASSLNRGAGYGYTF
abundance: .; d_gene: .; v_gene: TRBV3-1/TRBV3-2; j_gene: TRBJ2-3; CDR3nt: TGTGCCAGCAGCACACAGGGTCAGTGGACAGATACGCAGTATTTT; CDR3aa: CASSTQGQWTDTQYF
abundance: .; d_gene: .; v_gene: TRBV2; j_gene: TRBJ1-3; CDR3nt: TGTGCCAGCAGTGAGTTTATAGATGACTCTGGAAACACCATATATTTT; CDR3aa: CASSEFIDDSGNTIYF
abundance: .; d_gene: .; v_gene: TRBV6-4; j_gene: TRBJ1-5; CDR3nt: TGTGCCAGAGGGAAGGATAGCAATCAGCCCCAGCATTTT; CDR3aa: CARGKDSNQPQHF
abundance: once; d_gene: TRBD2; v_gene: TRBV18; j_gene: TRBJ2-1; CDR3nt: TGTGCCAGCTCACCGCTCCGACTAGCGGCCCCCCAGAATGAGCAGTTCTTC; CDR3aa: CASSPLRLAAPQNEQFF
abundance: .; d_gene: .; v_gene: TRBV29-1; j_gene: TRBJ2-1; CDR3nt: TGCAGCGTTGTTCTAGCACATAATGAGCAGTTCTTC; CDR3aa: CSVVLAHNEQFF
abundance: .; d_gene: .; v_gene: TRBV5-5; j_gene: TRBJ2-3; CDR3nt: TGTGCCAGCAGCTTACGAGTCAGGGGAGGCACAGATACGCAGTATTTT; CDR3aa: CASSLRVRGGTDTQYF
abundance: .; d_gene: .; v_gene: TRBV5-5; j_gene: TRBJ2-5; CDR3nt: TGTGCCAGCAGCTTGATGGGCAGATCCCAAGAGACCCAGTACTTC; CDR3aa: CASSLMGRSQETQYF
abundance: .; d_gene: TRBD1; v_gene: TRBV7-6; j_gene: TRBJ2-7; CDR3nt: TGTGCCAGCAGCTTCCGGGACAGGGGTGTCGACGAGCAGTACTTC; CDR3aa: CASSFRDRGVDEQYF
abundance: few; d_gene: .; v_gene: TRBV2; j_gene: TRBJ2-5; CDR3nt: TGTGCCAGCAGTGTGGAACCTGCTTTGGGGAAGTACTTC; CDR3aa: CASSVEPALGKYF
abundance: .; d_gene: .; v_gene: TRBV30; j_gene: TRBJ1-3; CDR3nt: TGTGCCTGGAGTCAGGGGAATGGAAACACCATATATTTT; CDR3aa: CAWSQGNGNTIYF
abundance: .; d_gene: .; v_gene: TRBV7-2; j_gene: TRBJ1-2; CDR3nt: TGTGCCAGCAGCTTACTTACCGGCTACACCTTC; CDR3aa: CASSLLTGYTF
abundance: once; d_gene: .; v_gene: TRBV30; j_gene: TRBJ1-1; CDR3nt: TGTGCCTGGGGTGCCGGTGGTCCTGAAGCTTTCTTT; CDR3aa: CAWGAGGPEAFF
abundance: .; d_gene: .; v_gene: TRBV12-5; j_gene: TRBJ1-1; CDR3nt: TGTGCTAGTGGATCGGACATCACTGAAGCTTTCTTT; CDR3aa: CASGSDITEAFF
abundance: .; d_gene: TRBD1; v_gene: TRBV19; j_gene: TRBJ1-4; CDR3nt: TGTGCCAGTAGTAGCCGGGACAGACATGAAAAACTGTTTTTT; CDR3aa: CASSSRDRHEKLFF
abundance: .; d_gene: .; v_gene: TRBV27; j_gene: TRBJ1-6; CDR3nt: TGTGCCAGCAGAGACTCGGGGGCCCCCTTCTATAATTCACCCCTCCACTTT; CDR3aa: CASRDSGAPFYNSPLHF
abundance: .; d_gene: .; v_gene: TRBV6-1; j_gene: TRBJ2-3; CDR3nt: TGTGCCAGCAGTGAAGGGTTCGAGGGGGCAGATACGCAGTATTTT; CDR3aa: CASSEGFEGADTQYF
abundance: .; d_gene: .; v_gene: TRBV6-1; j_gene: TRBJ1-2; CDR3nt: TGTGCCAGCAGTGAATCGGGGTACTATGGCTACACCTTC; CDR3aa: CASSESGYYGYTF
abundance: once; d_gene: TRBD1; v_gene: TRBV10-3; j_gene: TRBJ1-4; CDR3nt: TGTGCCATCAGTGGCGGACAGGGCTTAAATGAAAAACTGTTTTTT; CDR3aa: CAISGGQGLNEKLFF
abundance: .; d_gene: TRBD2; v_gene: TRBV7-2; j_gene: TRBJ2-7; CDR3nt: TGTGCCAGCAGCTTAGTAGCGGGCTCCTACGAGCAGTACTTC; CDR3aa: CASSLVAGSYEQYF
abundance: few; d_gene: .; v_gene: TRBV4-1; j_gene: TRBJ2-7; CDR3nt: TGCGCCAGCAGCCAAGATAGTCTAGGGGGCTACGAGCAGTACTTC; CDR3aa: CASSQDSLGGYEQYF
abundance: .; d_gene: .; v_gene: TRBV27; j_gene: TRBJ1-2; CDR3nt: TGTGCCAGCAGCCAATCCGGTGTTCGAGGGCGAGACCGAGGCTACACCTTC; CDR3aa: CASSQSGVRGRDRGYTF
abundance: .; d_gene: .; v_gene: TRBV11-2; j_gene: TRBJ1-2; CDR3nt: TGTGCCAGCAGCTTCTCAGGGATGAACTATGGCTACACCTTC; CDR3aa: CASSFSGMNYGYTF
abundance: .; d_gene: .; v_gene: TRBV5-1; j_gene: TRBJ2-2; CDR3nt: TGCGCCAGCAGGGGGCAGGGGTTGGACACCGGGGAGCTGTTTTTT; CDR3aa: CASRGQGLDTGELFF
abundance: once; d_gene: TRBD1; v_gene: TRBV9; j_gene: TRBJ2-7; CDR3nt: TGTGCCAGCAGCGTAGGTCAGGGGGCCCAAGGGTACGAGCAGTACTTC; CDR3aa: CASSVGQGAQGYEQYF
abundance: .; d_gene: .; v_gene: TRBV4-2; j_gene: TRBJ1-4; CDR3nt: TGTGCCAGCAGCCAACGCCTGAGGGCAACTAATGAAAAACTGTTTTTT; CDR3aa: CASSQRLRATNEKLFF
abundance: .; d_gene: .; v_gene: TRBV29-1; j_gene: TRBJ2-1; CDR3nt: TGCAGCGTTGAATCGCCTGGGGGGTCGGATGAGCAGTTCTTC; CDR3aa: CSVESPGGSDEQFF
abundance: .; d_gene: .; v_gene: TRBV7-9; j_gene: TRBJ2-6; CDR3nt: TGTGCCAGCAGCTCTCAGGCATCTGGGGCCAACGTCCTGACTTTC; CDR3aa: CASSSQASGANVLTF
abundance: .; d_gene: .; v_gene: TRBV5-4; j_gene: TRBJ2-7; CDR3nt: TGTGCCAGCAGCTTGGCGGGGGTAGGCGAGCAGTACTTC; CDR3aa: CASSLAGVGEQYF
abundance: few; d_gene: .; v_gene: TRBV7-9; j_gene: TRBJ2-1; CDR3nt: TGTGCCAGCACCTGGGGTACCGGCAATGAGCAGTTCTTC; CDR3aa: CASTWGTGNEQFF
abundance: .; d_gene: TRBD1; v_gene: TRBV7-8; j_gene: TRBJ2-7; CDR3nt: TGTGCCAGCAGCTTAGATCGACAGGGGGGACCCTACGAGCAGTACTTC; CDR3aa: CASSLDRQGGPYEQYF
abundance: .; d_gene: .; v_gene: TRBV6-2/TRBV6-3; j_gene: TRBJ1-2; CDR3nt: TGTGCCAGCAGTCGTGGGTCCAAGGAAGGCTACACCTTC; CDR3aa: CASSRGSKEGYTF
abundance: .; d_gene: TRBD1; v_gene: TRBV19; j_gene: TRBJ1-1; CDR3nt: TGTGCCAGTAGTGTTCAGGGGGGGGACACTGAAGCTTTCTTT; CDR3aa: CASSVQGGDTEAFF
abundance: .; d_gene: .; v_gene: TRBV6-5; j_gene: TRBJ1-1; CDR3nt: TGTGCCAGCAGTTACAGCCCGGGGGTCACTGAAGCTTTCTTT; CDR3aa: CASSYSPGVTEAFF
abundance: .; d_gene: TRBD1; v_gene: TRBV7-2; j_gene: TRBJ2-1; CDR3nt: TGTGCCAGCAGCTTACCCCGGAGTAGAGACAGGGAGTATGAGCAGTTCTTC; CDR3aa: CASSLPRSRDREYEQFF
abundance: .; d_gene: .; v_gene: TRBV3-1/TRBV3-2; j_gene: TRBJ2-1; CDR3nt: TGTGCCAGCAGCCAAGATCCCACGGCCTCCTACAATGAGCAGTTCTTC; CDR3aa: CASSQDPTASYNEQFF
abundance: .; d_gene: .; v_gene: TRBV6-5; j_gene: TRBJ2-7; CDR3nt: TGTGCCAGCAGTCGCGGGACAGCTCACTCCTACGAGCAGTACTTC; CDR3aa: CASSRGTAHSYEQYF
abundance: .; d_gene: TRBD2; v_gene: TRBV28; j_gene: TRBJ2-1; CDR3nt: TGTGCCAGCAGTCCTATTAGCGGGAGGGCTAACAATGAGCAGTTCTTC; CDR3aa: CASSPISGRANNEQFF
abundance: .; d_gene: TRBD1; v_gene: TRBV10-3; j_gene: TRBJ2-7; CDR3nt: TGTGCCACTCGGGACAGGATTACCTACGAGCAGTACTTC; CDR3aa: CATRDRITYEQYF
abundance: .; d_gene: .; v_gene: TRBV28; j_gene: TRBJ1-2; CDR3nt: TGTGCCAGCAGTCTCCGGGGAAGGGGCCGTGGCTACACCTTC; CDR3aa: CASSLRGRGRGYTF
abundance: .; d_gene: .; v_gene: TRBV27; j_gene: TRBJ2-7; CDR3nt: TGTGCCAGCAGTCTAGCGACAGGGTCTACCTACGAGCAGTACTTC; CDR3aa: CASSLATGSTYEQYF
abundance: .; d_gene: TRBD2; v_gene: TRBV10-3; j_gene: TRBJ2-6; CDR3nt: TGTGCCATCAGTGATTGGGGGGAGGGCGCTACTGGGGCCAACGTCCTGACTTTC; CDR3aa: CAISDWGEGATGANVLTF
abundance: .; d_gene: TRBD1; v_gene: TRBV7-3; j_gene: TRBJ2-2; CDR3nt: TGTGCCAGCAGCATCGACAGGGTCGGGGAGCTGTTTTTT; CDR3aa: CASSIDRVGELFF
abundance: .; d_gene: .; v_gene: TRBV28; j_gene: TRBJ2-1; CDR3nt: TGTGCCAGCATCGGGTTCCTCTCCTACAATGAGCAGTTCTTC; CDR3aa: CASIGFLSYNEQFF
abundance: .; d_gene: .; v_gene: TRBV9; j_gene: TRBJ1-2; CDR3nt: TGTGCCAGCAGCGTCCAGACGGGGGGGAACTATGGCTACACCTTC; CDR3aa: CASSVQTGGNYGYTF
abundance: .; d_gene: TRBD1; v_gene: TRBV7-9; j_gene: TRBJ1-1; CDR3nt: TGTGCCAGCAGCTGGTCTGGGACAGACACTGAAGCTTTCTTT; CDR3aa: CASSWSGTDTEAFF